This TCR beta chain was captured in a study of blood T cell repertoires in COVID-19. Some clones are missing from TCRdb's copy, which holds only in-frame ones; the method was immunoSEQ multiplex PCR. Of about 150,000 clones listed, around 84% are singletons. CDR3 size: 14 residues. Germline V gene lookup returns CDR1 MNHEY and CDR2 SMNVEV (reference sequence). V lost 5 bases and J lost 0; bases outside the gene matches: 4. This clone was seen only a few times. This clonotype was obtained from a man aged 60 to 75 with active or convalescent COVID-19. The material sequenced was peripheral blood. The V gene is TRBV27, the J gene TRBJ2-7, with 7 nucleotides matching TRBD2. The CDR3 here is CASSLGGVSYEQYF. CDR3 nucleotides: TGTGCCAGCAGTCTTGGGGGGGTCTCCTACGAGCAGTACTTC.